The 30 T cell receptor beta chains given below trace back to one sample, sequenced in a study of cytomegalovirus exposure and HLA in healthy donors. 60 Vbeta and 13 Jbeta primers were used in PCR. The protocol was immunoSEQ multiplex PCR, while the TCRdb copy is restricted to in-frame clones and leaves out a portion. This sample carries over 100,000 clones, 10% of them seen once, and the ten largest clones take 5.8%. The specimen was PBMCs. Receptors originate from a middle-aged man in good health and CMV-seropositive.

This clone was counted only a few times. V gene TRBV7-9 combines with J gene TRBJ1-1; D remains ambiguous. Germline assignment: CDR1 SEHNR and CDR2 FQNEAQ (reference sequence). The CDR3 extends over 12 amino acids. Trimming cost V 10 bases and J 1 base, with 10 bases left between them. DNA for the CDR3: TGTGCCACCCAACTTTGGAACACTGAAGCTTTCTTT. It encodes CATQLWNTEAFF. Full variable domain (remainder filled in from reference TRBV7-9 and TRBJ1-1): DTGVSQNPRHKITKRGQNVTFRCDPISEHNRLYWYRQTLGQGPEFLTYFQNEAQLEKSRLLSDRFSAERPKGSFSTLEIQRTEQGDSAMYLCATQLWNTEAFFGQGTRLTVV.

The CDR3 here is CASSLTLTGGTGYTF. DNA of the CDR3: TGTGCCAGCAGTTTAACCCTGACAGGGGGCACAGGCTACACCTTC. This chain links TRBV13 with TRBJ1-2, with TRBD1 identical over 10 bases. The CDR3 is 15 residues long. Germline V gives CDR1 PRHDT, CDR2 FYEKMQ (reference sequence). The trim removed 6 bases at V and 8 bases at J, leaving 12 bases unmatched. Together with reference TRBV13 and TRBJ1-2, the CDR3 gives the full variable domain: AAGVIQSPRHLIKEKRETATLKCYPIPRHDTVYWYQQGPGQDPQFLISFYEKMQSDKGSIPDRFSAQQFSDYHSELNMSSLELGDSALYFCASSLTLTGGTGYTFGSGTRLTVV.

This CDR3 reads CASSQASGREHTQYF. The CDR3 nucleotides read TGCGCCAGCAGCCAAGCTAGCGGGAGGGAGCATACGCAGTATTTT. This chain connects TRBV4-3 to TRBJ2-3; 12 positions match TRBD2. With V trimmed by 1 base and J by 7 bases, 3 bases remained unmatched. The germline CDR1 and CDR2 sequences are LGHNA and YSLEER. The CDR3 contains 15 residues.

The rearrangement links TRBV27 to TRBJ1-5; TRBD1 agrees at 11 bases. J gave up 6 bases and V 6 bases, and 4 bases lay outside the gene matches. CDR1 MNHEY and CDR2 SMNVEV come from the germline V gene (reference sequence). The CDR3 totals 14 residues. The DNA for the CDR3 is TGTGCCAGCAGGGGACAGGGGGTCAGTCAGCCCCAGCATTTT. Translated: CASRGQGVSQPQHF.

This clone was observed a handful of times. The chain uses TRBV7-6 and TRBJ2-3; 13 nucleotides agree with TRBD2. The CDR3 has 16 amino acids. V lost 3 bases, J lost 7 bases, and 7 bases stayed unmatched. CDR1 is SGHVS and CDR2 is FNYEAQ in the germline V gene. In DNA form, the CDR3 reads TGTGCCAGCAGCTTCCTACTAGCGGGAGGGCCAAATACGCAGTATTTT. This encodes CASSFLLAGGPNTQYF.

This chain uses TRBV4-1 with TRBJ1-4, with D possibly TRBD1 on 6 matching bases. Trimming took 3 bases from V and 6 from J, leaving 14 bases between them. CDR3 size: 15 residues. The germline CDR1 and CDR2 sequences are MGHRA and YSYEKL. The CDR3 nucleotides read TGCGCCAGCAGCCAGGAGAACAGGGTAGATGAAAAACTGTTTTTT. Its protein is CASSQENRVDEKLFF.

This chain connects TRBV30 to TRBJ2-1; possibly TRBD1 for D (5 bases). This CDR3 has 12 amino acids. With 3 bases removed from V and 7 bases from J, the gap between germline ends came to 10 bases. Germline V gives CDR1 GTSNPN, CDR2 SVGIG (reference sequence). The CDR3 DNA sequence: TGTGCCTGGAGCGGCAGGGATAATGAGCAGTTCTTC. It yields the protein CAWSGRDNEQFF.

This chain joins TRBV13 and TRBJ2-3; TRBD2 agrees at 10 bases. J lost 2 bases, V lost 5 bases, and 7 bases had no gene match. Germline assignment: CDR1 PRHDT and CDR2 FYEKMQ (reference sequence). This CDR3 is 16 amino acids long. The CDR3 coding sequence is TGTGCCAGCAGCCCTAGACTAGCGGGCCTCACAGATACGCAGTATTTT. Translating it yields CASSPRLAGLTDTQYF.

This clone was observed a few times. The germline gene is not matched at one end of the junction; a read error may be the cause. Here the CDR3 DNA reads TGTGCTAGTGGTTTGCAGGACGACTACGGCTACACCTTC. Residues: CASGLQDDYGYTF. V usage is TRBV12-5 and J usage is TRBJ1-2; no clear D. The V gene's germline CDR1 is LGHNT and CDR2 FRNRAP. The CDR3 runs 13 residues.

The chain combines TRBV6-6 with TRBJ1-1; a possible D gene is TRBD1 (6 bases). The CDR3 is 14 residues long. The germline V gene has CDR1 MNHNY and CDR2 SVGAGI (reference sequence). V dropped 8 bases and J dropped 1 base, with 14 bases sitting between them. The CDR3 DNA follows: TGTGCCAGCGGCGAGGGGGGGGCGAACACTGAAGCTTTCTTT. Protein sequence: CASGEGGANTEAFF.

The chain is built from TRBV19 and TRBJ2-4, with 8 bases lining up with TRBD2. The length of the CDR3 is 17 residues. Germline values: CDR1 LNHDA, CDR2 SQIVND (reference sequence). The junction had 10 bases not matched to a gene; V was cut back by 6 bases and J by 0 bases. CDR3 sequence (DNA): TGTGCCAGTAGCCTCGGGGGGGGTAGTCTAGCCAAAAACATTCAGTACTTC. The encoded protein is CASSLGGGSLAKNIQYF.

J is TRBJ1-4 and V is TRBV9; 10 nucleotides agree with TRBD1. CDR1 SGDLS and CDR2 YYNGEE come from the germline V gene. J lost 8 bases, V lost 4 bases, and 8 bases had no gene match. The CDR3 runs 15 residues. CDR3: CASSPRTGGEEKLFF. The DNA for the CDR3 is TGTGCCAGCAGCCCCAGGACAGGGGGAGAAGAAAAACTGTTTTTT.

This clone was counted a few times. This chain links TRBV20-1 with TRBJ1-4; no reliable D call. V was pared by 6 bases and J by 5 bases, with 4 bases between. Looked up from germline, CDR1 is DFQATT and CDR2 is SNEGSKA (reference sequence). This CDR3 region has 10 residues. For the CDR3, the DNA is TGCAGTGCCACAAATGAAAAACTGTTTTTT. It yields the protein CSATNEKLFF.

Only a few counts were recorded for this clone. The rearrangement links TRBV18 to TRBJ2-3, with unresolved D. Germline V gives CDR1 KGHSH, CDR2 LQKENI. The CDR3 is made up of 14 amino acids. V was shortened by 4 bases and J by 1 base, with 9 bases between the two germline ends. The CDR3 region has the DNA TGTGCCAGCTCACTCGATCGGGGCACAGATACGCAGTATTTT. Its translation is CASSLDRGTDTQYF.

The table lists this clone with a few counts. The chain joins TRBV2 to TRBJ2-3; 10 nucleotides agree with TRBD2. After removal of 2 bases from V and 3 bases from J, the junction contained 5 bases not matched to a gene. The CDR3 spans 16 residues. Germline CDR1 is SNHLY and CDR2 is FYNNEI. The DNA for the CDR3 is TGTGCCAGCAGTGAACTAGCGGGAGTCATAACAGATACGCAGTATTTT. Translation: CASSELAGVITDTQYF.

This clone occurred a few times. The chain links TRBV11-2 to TRBJ1-1; possibly TRBD1 for D (6 bases). This CDR3 has 17 amino acids. Germline CDR1 reads SGHAT; CDR2 reads FQNNGV. Trimming cost V 1 base and J 0 bases, with 15 bases left between them. Here the CDR3 reads CASSLVQGLGMNTEAFF. CDR3 bases: TGTGCCAGCAGCTTAGTACAGGGTTTGGGCATGAACACTGAAGCTTTCTTT. The entire variable domain, with the rest obtained from reference TRBV11-2 and TRBJ1-1, is as follows: EAGVAQSPRYKIIEKRQSVAFWCNPISGHATLYWYQQILGQGPKLLIQFQNNGVVDDSQLPKDRFSAERLKGVDSTLKIQPAKLEDSAVYLCASSLVQGLGMNTEAFFGQGTRLTVV.

The table lists this clone with a few counts. The chain has TRBV6-5 and TRBJ2-5; TRBD1 matches 7 bases. The germline gives CDR1 MNHEY, CDR2 SVGAGI. The trim removed 4 bases at V and 7 bases at J, leaving 12 bases unmatched. The CDR3 runs 15 residues. The DNA of the CDR3 is TGTGCCAGCAGTTCTGACTCGACAGCAGGGGGGACCCAGTACTTC. This gives the protein CASSSDSTAGGTQYF.

This clone was seen a few times. This chain connects TRBV6-1 to TRBJ2-7, with 9 bases fitting TRBD2. The length of the CDR3 is 14 residues. The germline gives CDR1 MNHNS, CDR2 SASEGT. V trimming: 7 bases; J trimming: 3 bases; junction bases outside the gene matches: 7. The CDR3 nucleotides read TGTGCCAGCAATAGCCTAGCGGGGTACTACGAGCAGTACTTC. Its translation is CASNSLAGYYEQYF.

This clone was recorded a few times. The rearrangement links TRBV6-5 to TRBJ2-5; D uncertain. There are 16 residues in the CDR3. The germline V gene encodes CDR1 MNHEY and CDR2 SVGAGI. The V end lost 4 bases, the J end lost 0 bases, and 15 bases lay between the germline ends. The DNA of the CDR3 is TGTGCCAGCAGTTTCCCCGAGAGACTGTACCAAGAGACCCAGTACTTC. It specifies CASSFPERLYQETQYF.

This chain joins TRBV6-5 and TRBJ1-2; 7 bases are a match to TRBD1. Germline V gene lookup returns CDR1 MNHEY and CDR2 SVGAGI. This CDR3 is built from 15 residues. The trim removed 0 bases at V and 2 bases at J, leaving 3 bases unmatched. The CDR3 loop reads CASSYSLTGNYGYTF. DNA for the CDR3: TGTGCCAGCAGTTACTCGTTGACAGGGAACTATGGCTACACCTTC.

In this sample, this clone turned up a few times. This chain joins TRBV19 and TRBJ1-5; no clear D gene. V was cut by 7 bases and J by 0 bases, with 13 bases left in between. The CDR3 has 15 residues. The germline gives CDR1 LNHDA, CDR2 SQIVND (reference sequence). The CDR3 loop reads CASNTVYSSNQPQHF. The CDR3 DNA sequence: TGTGCCAGTAACACGGTCTACAGTAGCAATCAGCCCCAGCATTTT. Full variable domain (outside the CDR3, taken from reference TRBV19 and TRBJ1-5): DGGITQSPKYLFRKEGQNVTLSCEQNLNHDAMYWYRQDPGQGLRLIYYSQIVNDFQKGDIAEGYSVSREKKESFPLTVTSAQKNPTAFYLCASNTVYSSNQPQHFGDGTRLSIL.

The chain has TRBV5-1 and TRBJ1-1; D ambiguous. CDR1 and CDR2 (germline): SGHRS, YFSETQ. The CDR3 is 14 amino acids. The V and J ends lost 0 bases and 0 bases respectively, with 6 bases between them. CDR3 sequence reads: CASSLDILNTEAFF. The CDR3 nucleotides read TGCGCCAGCAGCTTGGACATTCTGAACACTGAAGCTTTCTTT.

This clone was picked up one time. The chain joins TRBV18 to TRBJ2-1; 14 nucleotides align to TRBD2. V lost 3 bases to trimming and J lost 0 bases; unmatched junction nucleotides: 4. Germline V gene data show CDR1 as KGHSH and CDR2 as LQKENI. CDR3 size: 18 residues. The CDR3 loop is CASSPLGLAGVSYNEQFF. The CDR3 DNA reads as TGTGCCAGCTCACCCTTGGGACTAGCGGGGGTCTCCTACAATGAGCAGTTCTTC.

This clone was found a few times. The conserved phenylalanine or tryptophan is not found at the CDR3 terminus, so this likely reflects a read error. No DNA is shown, since the ends of the CDR3 on it are uncertain; the CDR3 is the one TCRdb lists. The V call is TRBV6-4, the J call TRBJ2-3; no DNA check was done on the table's D call, TRBD2. From germline, CDR1 is MRHNA and CDR2 SNTAGT. Including both end residues, the CDR3 is 15 amino acids long. CDR3: CASSDGTSSTDTKYL.

This chain connects TRBV6-6 to TRBJ1-3, with a weak D call TRBD1 (5 bases). The germline V gene encodes CDR1 MNHNY and CDR2 SVGAGI (reference sequence). CDR3 length: 14 residues. Trimming pared 4 bases from V and 1 base from J, leaving 8 bases between. This chain's CDR3 is CASSSTGSGNTIYF. The CDR3 bases are TGTGCCAGCAGTTCCACAGGATCTGGAAACACCATATATTTT.

The gene calls are TRBV6-6 and TRBJ1-6; TRBD1 is a possible D gene (5 bases). The germline V gene has CDR1 MNHNY and CDR2 SVGAGI (reference sequence). CDR3 length: 12 residues. The DNA for the CDR3 is TGTGCTTCGACAGAGTATAATTCACCCCTCCACTTT. It encodes CASTEYNSPLHF.

The chain has TRBV5-4 and TRBJ2-4; D gene ambiguous. V dropped 5 bases and J dropped 9 bases, with 21 bases sitting between them. The CDR3 is made up of 15 amino acids. From germline, CDR1 is SGHNT and CDR2 YYREEE (reference sequence). The DNA of the CDR3 is TGTGCCAGCAGTTTAGGTCCCCCTGACTCGCCCATTCAGTACTTC. This encodes CASSLGPPDSPIQYF. The whole variable domain, filled in from reference TRBV5-4 and TRBJ2-4, reads ETGVTQSPTHLIKTRGQQVTLRCSSQSGHNTVSWYQQALGQGPQFIFQYYREEENGRGNFPPRFSGLQFPNYSSELNVNALELDDSALYLCASSLGPPDSPIQYFGAGTRLSVL.

The CDR3 here is CASSSGLTPYNEQFF. The DNA for the CDR3 is TGTGCCAGTAGTAGCGGCCTAACCCCCTACAATGAGCAGTTCTTC. V is TRBV19 and J is TRBJ2-1; D call uncertain. The CDR3 contains 15 residues. Germline V CDR1 and CDR2: LNHDA, SQIVND (reference sequence). V lost 4 bases, J lost 2 bases, and 12 bases lay in between.

The sample holds a few counts of this clone. The rearrangement links TRBV14 to TRBJ1-2; D is undetermined. The CDR3 extends over 15 amino acids. The V end lost 0 bases, the J end lost 2 bases, and 10 bases lay between the germline ends. CDR1 is SGHDN, CDR2 FVKESK, per germline. For the CDR3, the DNA is TGTGCCAGCAGCCAAGATCTGGGCACCAACTATGGCTACACCTTC. This encodes CASSQDLGTNYGYTF. Based on the CDR3 plus reference TRBV14 and TRBJ1-2, the full variable domain is EAGVTQFPSHSVIEKGQTVTLRCDPISGHDNLYWYRRVMGKEIKFLLHFVKESKQDESGMPNNRFLAERTGGTYSTLKVQPAELEDSGVYFCASSQDLGTNYGYTFGSGTRLTVV.

In its sample, this clone was seen a few times. The genes are TRBV4-1 and TRBJ2-1, with 7 bases that match TRBD2. This CDR3 is 16 amino acids long. Germline V gene sequence: CDR1 MGHRA, CDR2 YSYEKL. Trimming removed 0 bases from V and 7 bases from J; junction bases left unmatched: 9. CDR3 region: CASSQEGRGKGNEQFF. Written as DNA, the CDR3 is TGCGCCAGCAGCCAAGAAGGGAGGGGCAAAGGTAATGAGCAGTTCTTC.